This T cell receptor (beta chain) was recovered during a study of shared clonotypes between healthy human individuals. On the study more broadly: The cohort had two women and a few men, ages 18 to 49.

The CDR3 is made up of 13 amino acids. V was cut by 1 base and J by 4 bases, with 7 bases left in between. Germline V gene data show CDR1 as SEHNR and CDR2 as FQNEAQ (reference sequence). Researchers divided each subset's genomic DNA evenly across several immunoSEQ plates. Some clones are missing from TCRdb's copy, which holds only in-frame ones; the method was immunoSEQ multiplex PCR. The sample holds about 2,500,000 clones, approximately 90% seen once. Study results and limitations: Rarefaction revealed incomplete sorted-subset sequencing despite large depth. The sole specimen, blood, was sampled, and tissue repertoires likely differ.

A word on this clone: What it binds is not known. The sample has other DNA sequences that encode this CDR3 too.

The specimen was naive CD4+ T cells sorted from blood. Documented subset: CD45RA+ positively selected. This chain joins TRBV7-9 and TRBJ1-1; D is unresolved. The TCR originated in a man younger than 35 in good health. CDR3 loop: CASSLDEGTEAFF. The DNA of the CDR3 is TGTGCCAGCAGCTTAGATGAGGGCACTGAAGCTTTCTTT. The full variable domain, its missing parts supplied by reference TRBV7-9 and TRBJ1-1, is DTGVSQNPRHKITKRGQNVTFRCDPISEHNRLYWYRQTLGQGPEFLTYFQNEAQLEKSRLLSDRFSAERPKGSFSTLEIQRTEQGDSAMYLCASSLDEGTEAFFGQGTRLTVV.